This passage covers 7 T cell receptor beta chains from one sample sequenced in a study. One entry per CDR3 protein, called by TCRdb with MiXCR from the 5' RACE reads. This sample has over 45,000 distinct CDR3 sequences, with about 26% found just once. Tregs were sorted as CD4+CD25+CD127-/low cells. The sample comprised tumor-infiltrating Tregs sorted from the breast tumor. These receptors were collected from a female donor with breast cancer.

CDR3 DNA sequence: TGTGCCAGCGGGACTAGCGGGAGGACCTACGAGCAGTACTTC. Its protein is CASGTSGRTYEQYF. The chain has TRBV28 and TRBJ2-7; 15 bases line up with TRBD2. The CDR3 runs to 14 residues. The germline V gene encodes CDR1 MDHEN and CDR2 SYDVKM. V lost 8 bases, J lost 2 bases, and 1 base stayed unmatched.

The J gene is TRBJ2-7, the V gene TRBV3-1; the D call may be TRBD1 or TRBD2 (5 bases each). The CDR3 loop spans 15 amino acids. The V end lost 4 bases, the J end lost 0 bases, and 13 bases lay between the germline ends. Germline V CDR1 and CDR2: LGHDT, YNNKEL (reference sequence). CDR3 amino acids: CASSRNTGTSYEQYF. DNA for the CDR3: TGTGCCAGCAGCCGCAATACCGGGACCTCCTACGAGCAGTACTTC.

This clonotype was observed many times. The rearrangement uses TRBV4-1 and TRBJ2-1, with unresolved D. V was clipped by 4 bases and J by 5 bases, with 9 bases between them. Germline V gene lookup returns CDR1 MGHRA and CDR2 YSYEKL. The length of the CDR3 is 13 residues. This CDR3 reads CASSLSPHNEQFF. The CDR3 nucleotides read TGCGCCAGCAGCCTGTCCCCCCACAATGAGCAGTTCTTC.

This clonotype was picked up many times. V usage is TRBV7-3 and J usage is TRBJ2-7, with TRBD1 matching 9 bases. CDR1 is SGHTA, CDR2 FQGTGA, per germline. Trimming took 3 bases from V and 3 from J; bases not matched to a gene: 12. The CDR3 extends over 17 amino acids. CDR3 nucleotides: TGTGCCAGCAGCTTGGACAGGGGTCTTAGCGCCTACTACGAGCAGTACTTC. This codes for CASSLDRGLSAYYEQYF.

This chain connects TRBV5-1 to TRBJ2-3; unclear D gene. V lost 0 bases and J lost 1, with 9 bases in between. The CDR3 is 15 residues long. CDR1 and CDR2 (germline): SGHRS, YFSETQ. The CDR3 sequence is CASSLGFLGTDTQYF. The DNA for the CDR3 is TGCGCCAGCAGCTTGGGGTTCTTGGGCACAGATACGCAGTATTTT.

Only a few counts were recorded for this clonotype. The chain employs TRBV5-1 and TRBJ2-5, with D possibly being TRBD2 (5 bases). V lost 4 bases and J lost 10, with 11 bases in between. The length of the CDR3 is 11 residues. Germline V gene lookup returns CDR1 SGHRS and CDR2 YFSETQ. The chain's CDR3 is CASSDEGIQYF. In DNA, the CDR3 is TGCGCCAGCAGCGATGAGGGTATCCAGTACTTC. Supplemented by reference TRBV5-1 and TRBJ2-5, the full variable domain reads KAGVTQTPRYLIKTRGQQVTLSCSPISGHRSVSWYQQTPGQGLQFLFEYFSETQRNKGNFPGRFSGRQFSNSRSEMNVSTLELGDSALYLCASSDEGIQYFGPGTRLLVL.

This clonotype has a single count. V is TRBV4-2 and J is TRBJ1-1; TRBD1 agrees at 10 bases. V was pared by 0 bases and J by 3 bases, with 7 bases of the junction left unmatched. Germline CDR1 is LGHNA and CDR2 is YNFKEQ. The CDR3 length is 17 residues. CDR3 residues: CASSQEPRTGGDTEAFF. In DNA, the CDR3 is TGTGCCAGCAGCCAAGAGCCCCGGACAGGGGGGGACACTGAAGCTTTCTTT.